This entry describes one TCR beta chain. Its antigen is unidentified. The record originates from a study of OX40 agonist ivuxolimab in advanced cancers. In the study overall: Patients treated during dose escalation were battling hepatocellular carcinoma, melanoma, renal cell or head and neck cancer. The mean age was roughly 60 years, ranging from about 20 to 79, with approximately 85% of participants male.

The CDR3 spans 18 residues. General observations from the study: Averaging showed that CD8+ T cells had more expanded clones than CD4+ did.

The assay was immunoSEQ multiplex PCR, and TCRdb's table has in-frame clones only and misses some. Among about 73,000 clones, around 86% were seen once, and the ten largest hold approximately 0.72%. This sample comprised CD4+ or CD8+ T cells sorted from blood, obtained in a trial of the OX40 agonist ivuxolimab. This receptor was taken from an adult with an advanced solid tumor such as melanoma, head and neck, liver or kidney cancer. V gene TRBV21-1 combines with J gene TRBJ1-4. TRBV21-1 is a pseudogene. As DNA, the CDR3 is TGTGCCAGCAGCAAAAGGAAGGGGGGACTTGCAACTAATGAAAAACTGTTTTTT. This translates into CASSKRKGGLATNEKLFF.